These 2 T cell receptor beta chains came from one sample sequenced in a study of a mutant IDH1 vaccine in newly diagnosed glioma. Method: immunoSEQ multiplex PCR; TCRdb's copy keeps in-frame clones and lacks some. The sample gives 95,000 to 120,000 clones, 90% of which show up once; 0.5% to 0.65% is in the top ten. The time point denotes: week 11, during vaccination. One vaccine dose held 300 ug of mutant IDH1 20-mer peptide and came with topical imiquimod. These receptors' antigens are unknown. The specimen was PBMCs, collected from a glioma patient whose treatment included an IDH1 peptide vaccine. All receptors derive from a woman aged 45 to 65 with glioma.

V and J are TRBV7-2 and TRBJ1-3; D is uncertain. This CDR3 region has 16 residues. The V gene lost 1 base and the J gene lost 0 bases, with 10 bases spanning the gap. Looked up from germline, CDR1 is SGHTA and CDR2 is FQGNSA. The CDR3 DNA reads TGTGCCAGCAGCTTAGGGATCAGCTCCTCTGGAAACACCATATATTTT. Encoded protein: CASSLGISSSGNTIYF.

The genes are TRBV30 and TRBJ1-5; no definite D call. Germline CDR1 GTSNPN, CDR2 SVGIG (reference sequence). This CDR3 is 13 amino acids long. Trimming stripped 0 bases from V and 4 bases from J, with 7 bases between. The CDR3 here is CAWSVRENQPQHF. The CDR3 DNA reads TGTGCCTGGAGTGTACGCGAGAATCAGCCCCAGCATTTT.